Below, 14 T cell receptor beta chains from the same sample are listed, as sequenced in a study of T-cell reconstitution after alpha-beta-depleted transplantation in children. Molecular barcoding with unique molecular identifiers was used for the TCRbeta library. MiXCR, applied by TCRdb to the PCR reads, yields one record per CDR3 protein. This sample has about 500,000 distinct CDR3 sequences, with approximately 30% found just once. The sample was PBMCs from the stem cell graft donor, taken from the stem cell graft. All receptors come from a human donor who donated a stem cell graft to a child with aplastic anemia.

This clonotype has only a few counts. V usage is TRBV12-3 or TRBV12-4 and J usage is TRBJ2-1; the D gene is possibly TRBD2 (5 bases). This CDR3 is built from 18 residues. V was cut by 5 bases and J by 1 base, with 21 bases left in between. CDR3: CASSPAQRGRMSYNEQFF. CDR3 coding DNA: TGTGCCAGCAGTCCGGCCCAGCGCGGGCGTATGTCCTACAATGAGCAGTTCTTC.

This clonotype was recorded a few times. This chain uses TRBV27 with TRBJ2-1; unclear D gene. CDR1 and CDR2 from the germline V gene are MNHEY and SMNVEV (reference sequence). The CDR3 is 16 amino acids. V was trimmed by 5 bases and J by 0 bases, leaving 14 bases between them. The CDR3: CASSRSAASSYNEQFF. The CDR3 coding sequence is TGTGCCAGCAGTCGGTCGGCGGCAAGCTCCTACAATGAGCAGTTCTTC.

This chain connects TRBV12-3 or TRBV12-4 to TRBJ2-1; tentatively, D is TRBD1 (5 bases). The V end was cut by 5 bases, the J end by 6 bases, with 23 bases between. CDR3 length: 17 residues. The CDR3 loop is CASSPRATGLGSNEQFF. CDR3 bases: TGTGCCAGCAGTCCAAGAGCAACAGGTTTGGGTTCCAATGAGCAGTTCTTC.

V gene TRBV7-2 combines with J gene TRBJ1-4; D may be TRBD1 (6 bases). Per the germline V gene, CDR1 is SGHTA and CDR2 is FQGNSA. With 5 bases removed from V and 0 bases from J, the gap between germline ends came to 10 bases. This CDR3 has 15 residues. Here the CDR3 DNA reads TGTGCCAGCAGCCAAGGACAGACAACTAATGAAAAACTGTTTTTT. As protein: CASSQGQTTNEKLFF.

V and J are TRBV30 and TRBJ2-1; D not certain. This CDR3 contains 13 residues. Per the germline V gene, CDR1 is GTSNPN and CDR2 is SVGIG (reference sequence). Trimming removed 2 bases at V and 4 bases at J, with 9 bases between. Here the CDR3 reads CAWSRDLYNEQFF. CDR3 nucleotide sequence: TGTGCCTGGAGTAGAGACTTATACAATGAGCAGTTCTTC.

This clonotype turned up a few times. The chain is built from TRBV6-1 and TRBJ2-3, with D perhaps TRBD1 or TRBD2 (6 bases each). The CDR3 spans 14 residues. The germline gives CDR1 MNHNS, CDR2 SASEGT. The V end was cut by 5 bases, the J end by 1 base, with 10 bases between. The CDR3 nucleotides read TGTGCCAGCAGTAGGGGGGAGGGCACAGATACGCAGTATTTT. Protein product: CASSRGEGTDTQYF.

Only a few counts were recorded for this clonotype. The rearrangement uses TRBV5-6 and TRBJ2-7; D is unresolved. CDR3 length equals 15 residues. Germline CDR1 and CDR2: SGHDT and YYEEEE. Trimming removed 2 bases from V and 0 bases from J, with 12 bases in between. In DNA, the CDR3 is TGTGCCAGCAGCTTTCTCGCGTTTAGCTCCTACGAGCAGTACGTC. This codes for CASSFLAFSSYEQYV.

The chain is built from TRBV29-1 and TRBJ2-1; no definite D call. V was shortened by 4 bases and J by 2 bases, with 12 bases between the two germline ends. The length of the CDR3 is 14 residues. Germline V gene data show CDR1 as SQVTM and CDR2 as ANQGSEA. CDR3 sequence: CSVVVTAAYNEQFF. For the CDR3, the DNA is TGCAGCGTTGTTGTAACAGCCGCCTACAATGAGCAGTTCTTC.

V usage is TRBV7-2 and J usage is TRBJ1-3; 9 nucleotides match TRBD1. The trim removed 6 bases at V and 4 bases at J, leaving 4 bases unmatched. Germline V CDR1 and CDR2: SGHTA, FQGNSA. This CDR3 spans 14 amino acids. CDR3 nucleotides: TGTGCCAGCAGGTTACAGGGGGCAGGAAACACCATATATTTT. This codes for CASRLQGAGNTIYF.

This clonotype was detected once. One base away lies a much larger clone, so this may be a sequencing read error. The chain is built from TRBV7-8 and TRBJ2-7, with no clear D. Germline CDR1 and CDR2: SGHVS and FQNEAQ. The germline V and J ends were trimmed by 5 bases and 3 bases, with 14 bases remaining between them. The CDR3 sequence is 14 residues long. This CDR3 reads CASSTPNSLYEQYF. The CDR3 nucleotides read TGTGCCAGCAGCACACCTAACAGCCTCTACGAGCAGTACTTC.

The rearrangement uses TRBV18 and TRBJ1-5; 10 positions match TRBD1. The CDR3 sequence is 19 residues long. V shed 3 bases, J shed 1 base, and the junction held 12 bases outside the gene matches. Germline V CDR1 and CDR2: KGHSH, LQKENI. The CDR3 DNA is TGTGCCAGCTCACCCATAGGGCCGGGACAGGGGAGAAGCAATCAGCCCCAGCATTTT. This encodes CASSPIGPGQGRSNQPQHF.

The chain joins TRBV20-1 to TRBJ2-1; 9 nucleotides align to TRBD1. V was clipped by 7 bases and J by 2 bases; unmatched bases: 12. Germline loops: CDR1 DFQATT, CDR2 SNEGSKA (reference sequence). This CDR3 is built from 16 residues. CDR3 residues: CSVYETGTGTYNEQFF. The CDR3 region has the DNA TGCAGTGTTTACGAGACCGGGACAGGGACCTACAATGAGCAGTTCTTC.

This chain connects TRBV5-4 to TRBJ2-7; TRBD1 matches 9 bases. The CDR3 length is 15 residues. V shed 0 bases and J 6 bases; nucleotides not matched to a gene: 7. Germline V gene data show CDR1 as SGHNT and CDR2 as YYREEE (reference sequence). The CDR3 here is CASSLAGTGLGEQYF. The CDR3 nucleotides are TGTGCCAGCAGCTTGGCCGGGACAGGGCTGGGCGAGCAGTACTTC.

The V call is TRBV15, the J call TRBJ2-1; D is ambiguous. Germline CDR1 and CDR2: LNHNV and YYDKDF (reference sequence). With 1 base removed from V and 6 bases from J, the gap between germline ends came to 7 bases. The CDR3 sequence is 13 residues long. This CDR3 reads CATSRVLGNEQFF. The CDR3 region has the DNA TGTGCCACCAGCAGAGTTCTCGGCAATGAGCAGTTCTTC.